These 21 T cell receptor beta chains originate from one sample sequenced in a study of identical twins. MiXCR, run by TCRdb on the 5' RACE reads, gives a single entry per CDR3 protein. The top ten hold 0.25% to 0.3% of the sample, which has 1.5 million to 2 million distinct CDR3 sequences, around 29% seen once. Sequencing input: cord blood. The receptor set was obtained from a newborn girl in good health.

The V and J genes are TRBV20-1 and TRBJ2-3; D not resolved. The CDR3 is made up of 12 amino acids. V lost 5 bases, J lost 4 bases, and 10 bases lay in between. Germline CDR1 reads DFQATT; CDR2 reads SNEGSKA (reference sequence). DNA of the CDR3: TGCAGTGCTCTCCTGGCCGCAGATACGCAGTATTTT. It codes for CSALLAADTQYF.

This clonotype was seen only a few times. The CDR3 protein is CSASPSGRAVLETQYF. DNA for the CDR3: TGCAGTGCTAGTCCTAGCGGGAGGGCCGTTCTGGAGACCCAGTACTTC. The rearrangement joins TRBV20-1 to TRBJ2-5, with 12 positions matching TRBD2. This CDR3 is 16 amino acids long. In germline, CDR1 is DFQATT, CDR2 SNEGSKA (reference sequence). Germline trimming cut 3 bases from V and 5 bases from J; bases unmatched to any gene: 10.

The genes are TRBV20-1 and TRBJ2-1; D uncertain. V was cut by 1 base and J by 0 bases, with 10 bases left in between. CDR3 size: 15 residues. Germline CDR1 and CDR2: DFQATT and SNEGSKA (reference sequence). As DNA, the CDR3 is TGCAGTGCTAGAGTTGGCAAAAGCTCCTACAATGAGCAGTTCTTC. It yields the protein CSARVGKSSYNEQFF.

The rearrangement uses TRBV7-9 and TRBJ2-7; 7 nucleotides align to TRBD1. Germline V gene data show CDR1 as SEHNR and CDR2 as FQNEAQ (reference sequence). The CDR3 has 15 residues. The V and J ends lost 0 bases and 3 bases, in that order; junction bases with no gene match: 5. The CDR3 region is CASSLAWRTGYEQYF. DNA of the CDR3: TGTGCCAGCAGCTTAGCGTGGAGGACAGGCTACGAGCAGTACTTC.

The CDR3: CASSLGPKGQPQHF. As DNA, the CDR3 is TGCGCCAGCAGCCTGGGACCGAAAGGACAGCCCCAGCATTTT. The V and J genes are TRBV5-1 and TRBJ1-5; maybe TRBD1 (5 bases). The CDR3 consists of 14 residues. Trimming took 4 bases from V and 7 from J, leaving 15 bases between them. CDR1 and CDR2 (germline): SGHRS, YFSETQ.

The chain uses TRBV12-3 or TRBV12-4 and TRBJ2-5; a weak D match, TRBD1 (6 bases). V was trimmed by 0 bases and J by 11 bases, leaving 13 bases between them. This CDR3 is 13 amino acids long. CDR3 coding DNA: TGTGCCAGCAGTTTAGCAGGGGGTGTCGGGCAGTACTTC. Translated: CASSLAGGVGQYF.

V is TRBV12-3 or TRBV12-4 and J is TRBJ1-2; possibly TRBD1 for D (5 bases). V was shortened by 6 bases and J by 3 bases, with 17 bases between the two germline ends. The CDR3 is made up of 15 amino acids. The CDR3 region is CASRREQAWDYGYTF. CDR3 sequence (DNA): TGTGCCAGCAGACGAGAACAGGCTTGGGACTATGGCTACACCTTC.

The DNA of the CDR3 is TGTGCCAGCTCACCACAGGGGGCGCGGTTGAACACTGAAGCTTTCTTT. It yields the protein CASSPQGARLNTEAFF. The chain is built from TRBV18 and TRBJ1-1; TRBD1 matches at 7 bases. CDR3 length: 16 residues. Unmatched junction bases numbered 5, after V lost 1 base and J lost 0 bases. From germline, CDR1 is KGHSH and CDR2 LQKENI.

The J gene is TRBJ1-2, the V gene TRBV5-1; D gene uncertain. Trimming left V 1 base short and J 2 bases short, with 12 bases between. Germline V gives CDR1 SGHRS, CDR2 YFSETQ. The CDR3 consists of 15 residues. CDR3 nucleotide sequence: TGCGCCAGCAGCTTGAGTGACGGGTTGAACTATGGCTACACCTTC. Translated, it gives CASSLSDGLNYGYTF.

This clonotype showed up just a few times. The chain links TRBV29-1 to TRBJ2-1; 7 bases are a match to TRBD1. CDR3 length: 12 amino acids. V lost 6 bases, J lost 10 bases, and 9 bases stayed unmatched. Germline V CDR1 and CDR2: SQVTM, ANQGSEA. CDR3 bases: TGCAGCGTGGGGCCAACGGACAGGGAGCAGTTCTTC. Amino acid sequence: CSVGPTDREQFF.

The V gene is TRBV15, the J gene TRBJ2-7; 8 bases align to TRBD1. V gave up 3 bases and J gave up 11 bases; unmatched junction bases: 9. This CDR3 is 13 amino acids long. Germline V gives CDR1 LNHNV, CDR2 YYDKDF (reference sequence). The CDR3 DNA reads TGTGCCACCAGCAGGGTGGACAGGGCGGAGAAGTACTTC. Translating it yields CATSRVDRAEKYF.

In this sample, this clonotype turned up a few times. The chain is built from TRBV3-1 and TRBJ1-2; D gene uncertain. Per germline, CDR1 LGHDT and CDR2 YNNKEL (reference sequence). The CDR3 loop spans 15 amino acids. Trimming pared 1 base from V and 0 bases from J, leaving 9 bases between. CDR3 DNA sequence: TGTGCCAGCAGCCAAGCTAGCGGTTCTAACTATGGCTACACCTTC. Encoded protein: CASSQASGSNYGYTF.

Points on this clonotype: This sequence may be a read error, since a much larger clone differs from it by one base. The V and J genes are TRBV6-1 and TRBJ1-5; D gene uncertain. This CDR3 contains 13 residues. With 5 bases removed from V and 0 bases from J, the gap between germline ends came to 5 bases. Per germline, CDR1 MNHNS and CDR2 SASEGT. As DNA, the CDR3 is TGTGCCAGCAGTAACTATAGCAATCAGCCCCAGCATTTT. This encodes CASSNYSNQPQHF.

This clonotype was detected ten times or more. J is TRBJ2-7 and V is TRBV29-1; 9 bases are a match to TRBD2. The germline CDR1 and CDR2 sequences are SQVTM and ANQGSEA. This CDR3 has 13 amino acids. Trimming at V came to 5 bases and at J to 4 bases, leaving 6 bases not matched to a gene. CDR3 nucleotide sequence: TGCAGCGTTTCCCCCAGCGGGGGGTACGAGCAGTACTTC. Its translation is CSVSPSGGYEQYF.

The chain couples TRBV5-1 to TRBJ2-3; a weak D match, TRBD2 (5 bases). Germline V gives CDR1 SGHRS, CDR2 YFSETQ. This CDR3 has 19 residues. With 0 bases removed from V and 3 bases from J, the gap between germline ends came to 23 bases. This CDR3 reads CASSLVVGVRLSVTDTQYF. The CDR3 DNA reads as TGCGCCAGCAGCTTGGTTGTGGGAGTCCGCTTAAGTGTGACAGATACGCAGTATTTT.

This clonotype was counted a few times. This chain links TRBV20-1 with TRBJ2-1, with 12 bases that match TRBD2. V shed 8 bases, J shed 12 bases, and the junction held 8 bases outside the gene matches. Germline V gene lookup returns CDR1 DFQATT and CDR2 SNEGSKA (reference sequence). CDR3 size: 12 residues. DNA for the CDR3: TGCAGTACTCCGGGACTAGCGGGTACGCAGTTCTTC. Translating it yields CSTPGLAGTQFF.

As for this clonotype: Sequence at one end of the junction differs from germline and may be a read error. The J gene is TRBJ2-3, the V gene TRBV12-3 or TRBV12-4; TRBD1 agrees at 10 bases. The length of the CDR3 is 14 residues. CDR3 sequence (DNA): TGTGCCAGCAGTCGGGACAGGGGCACAGATGCGCAGTATTTT. Translating gives CASSRDRGTDAQYF.

In this sample, this clonotype turned up a few times. The V gene is TRBV3-1, the J gene TRBJ1-3; D uncertain. Trimming took off 1 base at V and 0 bases at J, with 4 bases between the two ends. This CDR3 is 14 amino acids long. Germline CDR1 and CDR2: LGHDT and YNNKEL (reference sequence). CDR3 sequence reads: CASSQASSGNTIYF. In DNA form, the CDR3 reads TGTGCCAGCAGCCAAGCCAGCTCTGGAAACACCATATATTTT.

Only a few counts were recorded for this clonotype. The chain joins TRBV5-1 to TRBJ2-7; D could derive from TRBD1 or TRBD2 (5 bases each). Germline V gene data show CDR1 as SGHRS and CDR2 as YFSETQ. The CDR3 totals 17 residues. Trimming stripped 0 bases from V and 1 base from J, with 17 bases between. The CDR3 is CASSLASSWDGSYEQYF. The CDR3 DNA follows: TGCGCCAGCAGCTTGGCCTCTTCTTGGGACGGTTCCTACGAGCAGTACTTC.

In this sample, this clonotype turned up a few times. This chain uses TRBV7-2 with TRBJ2-3; 11 bases map to TRBD2. The V gene end was trimmed by 2 bases and the J gene end by 2 bases; junction bases not matched to a gene: 6. The CDR3 runs to 17 residues. CDR1 and CDR2 (germline): SGHTA, FQGNSA. CDR3 loop: CASSLWRLAGLTDTQYF. CDR3 DNA: TGTGCCAGCAGCTTATGGAGACTAGCGGGACTCACAGATACGCAGTATTTT.

This clonotype showed up just a few times. V and J are TRBV20-1 and TRBJ1-2; TRBD1 might be the D (6 bases). CDR3 length equals 13 residues. V was cut by 3 bases and J by 0 bases, with 8 bases left in between. The germline V gene encodes CDR1 DFQATT and CDR2 SNEGSKA (reference sequence). The CDR3 DNA reads as TGCAGTGCTAGTCCAGGGGCTAACTATGGCTACACCTTC. It yields the protein CSASPGANYGYTF.